These 18 T cell receptor beta chains share one sample of origin, sequenced in a study of identical twins (dated by TCRdb to the mid-2010s). Libraries were prepared through 5' RACE. Instrument on record: Illumina HiSeq 2000. Starting from the raw public reads, TCRdb applied fastp trimming at Q25, assembled clones with MiXCR and retained in-frame beta chains. Each entry is one CDR3 protein sequence, shown with its most common DNA and genes. The sample table lists nearly 900,000 distinct CDR3 sequences, around 12% of them with a count of one. The leading ten clones occupy about 1.5% of the sample. Another study also made use of these data, one on yellow fever vaccine responses in identical twins.

The material sequenced was PBMCs. The receptors here all came from a woman aged 18-29 years in good health.

This clonotype occurred many times. This rearrangement joins TRBV12-3 or TRBV12-4 to TRBJ2-3; possible D gene TRBD2, 5 bases. Trimming stripped 1 base from V and 0 bases from J, with 5 bases between. This CDR3 has 14 residues. The CDR3 protein is CASSLGGSTDTQYF. The CDR3, as DNA: TGTGCCAGCAGTTTAGGCGGGAGCACAGATACGCAGTATTTT.

This clonotype was picked up a small number of times. V gene TRBV12-3 or TRBV12-4 combines with J gene TRBJ1-6; no clear D. V lost 6 bases, J lost 4 bases, and 10 bases lay in between. The CDR3 sequence is 14 residues long. This chain's CDR3 is CASRPGFYNSPLHF. The DNA of the CDR3 is TGTGCCAGCAGGCCGGGGTTTTATAATTCACCCCTCCACTTT.

V is TRBV10-3 and J is TRBJ1-5; D not certain. Deletions cut 4 bases from V and 4 bases from J, with 8 bases between. The CDR3 has 13 residues. The germline V gene encodes CDR1 ENHRY and CDR2 SYGVKD. CDR3 DNA: TGTGCCATCAGTGTGGCAGCTAATCAGCCCCAGCATTTT. As protein: CAISVAANQPQHF.

V is TRBV11-3 and J is TRBJ2-7; 7 nucleotides match TRBD1. V trimming: 1 base; J trimming: 5 bases; junction bases outside the gene matches: 8. The CDR3 is made up of 15 amino acids. CDR1 is SGHNT, CDR2 YENEEA, per germline. CDR3: CASSLVGQVGHEQYF. In nucleotides, the CDR3 is TGTGCCAGCAGCTTAGTCGGACAGGTGGGTCACGAGCAGTACTTC.

This clonotype was picked up a small number of times. V usage is TRBV28 and J usage is TRBJ1-6; D is uncertain. V lost 6 bases, J lost 2 bases, and 8 bases lay in between. Germline V gives CDR1 MDHEN, CDR2 SYDVKM. The length of the CDR3 is 14 residues. DNA for the CDR3: TGTGCCAGCAGCACCAGCCCCTATAATTCACCCCTCCACTTT. Protein: CASSTSPYNSPLHF.

This clonotype occurred a few times. This may stem from a read error, because a much larger clone lies one nucleotide away. The chain recombines TRBV4-2 with TRBJ2-1, with D unresolved. V dropped 4 bases and J dropped 5 bases, with 3 bases sitting between them. Germline CDR1 LGHNA, CDR2 YNFKEQ. CDR3 length equals 11 residues. The CDR3 is CASSRHNEQFF. CDR3 nucleotides: TGTGCCAGCAGCCGACACAATGAGCAGTTCTTC.

This clonotype was picked up a small number of times. The chain has TRBV5-6 and TRBJ1-2, with D hard to call. Germline lookup yields CDR1 SGHDT and CDR2 YYEEEE. Trimming took off 4 bases at V and 7 bases at J, with 11 bases between the two ends. The CDR3 contains 12 residues. The CDR3 DNA reads as TGTGCCAGCAGCCCCTTGATCGGTGGCTACACCTTC. Amino acid sequence: CASSPLIGGYTF.

This clonotype was detected a few times. The gene calls are TRBV11-2 and TRBJ2-7; 9 bases match TRBD1. This CDR3 is 14 amino acids long. V was pared by 4 bases and J by 4 bases, with 5 bases of the junction left unmatched. Germline loops: CDR1 SGHAT, CDR2 FQNNGV. CDR3 loop: CASSSGTGRYEQYV. Here the CDR3 DNA reads TGTGCCAGCAGCTCAGGGACAGGGAGGTACGAGCAGTACGTC.

Only a few counts were recorded for this clonotype. V is TRBV2 and J is TRBJ2-1; 16 positions match TRBD2. Germline trimming cut 7 bases from V and 4 bases from J; bases unmatched to any gene: 7. CDR1 and CDR2 (germline): SNHLY, FYNNEI. The CDR3 runs 17 residues. The CDR3 protein is CASKGLAGGMGYNEQFF. As DNA, the CDR3 is TGTGCCAGCAAGGGACTAGCGGGGGGGATGGGGTACAATGAGCAGTTCTTC.

J is TRBJ2-3 and V is TRBV18; the D is unclear. The CDR3 totals 15 residues. The germline V and J ends were trimmed by 3 bases and 1 base, with 11 bases remaining between them. Germline V gene lookup returns CDR1 KGHSH and CDR2 LQKENI. DNA for the CDR3: TGTGCCAGCTCACCTGGGCAGATAGGCACAGATACGCAGTATTTT. Translating it yields CASSPGQIGTDTQYF.

This clonotype was counted between two and nine times. This chain joins TRBV18 and TRBJ1-6; 9 nucleotides align to TRBD1. V trimming: 2 bases; J trimming: 6 bases; junction bases outside the gene matches: 5. Germline values: CDR1 KGHSH, CDR2 LQKENI. The CDR3 runs 16 residues. DNA for the CDR3: TGTGCCAGCTCACCAACGGGGACAGGGAGTAATTCACCCCTCCACTTT. It specifies CASSPTGTGSNSPLHF.

Comment on this clonotype: Its ends do not fully match the called genes, so a read error is possible. The V call is TRBV27, the J call TRBJ2-7; D is undetermined. Germline V CDR1 and CDR2: MNHEY, SMNVEV (reference sequence). This CDR3 has 13 amino acids. This CDR3 is CASSSAGSYEQHF. The DNA of the CDR3 is TGTGCCAGCAGTTCCGCAGGATCCTACGAGCAGCACTTC.

This clonotype occurred a few times. The chain employs TRBV5-1 and TRBJ1-4; maybe TRBD1 (5 bases). Germline assignment: CDR1 SGHRS and CDR2 YFSETQ. With 4 bases removed from V and 7 bases from J, the gap between germline ends came to 8 bases. CDR3 length: 12 residues. As DNA, the CDR3 is TGCGCCAGCAGCCAAGGGACTGAAAAACTGTTTTTT. This encodes CASSQGTEKLFF.

This clonotype was seen only a few times. The CDR3 sequence: CASSTGLASTDTQYF. CDR3 nucleotides: TGCGCCAGCAGCACGGGACTAGCTAGCACAGATACGCAGTATTTT. The chain carries TRBV5-1 and TRBJ2-3, with TRBD2 matching 9 bases. CDR1 is SGHRS, CDR2 YFSETQ, per germline. The CDR3 consists of 15 residues. The V segment lost 4 bases and the J segment 0 bases; nucleotides outside the gene matches: 3.

The chain combines TRBV11-2 with TRBJ2-1; 8 nucleotides align to TRBD2. After removal of 2 bases from V and 2 bases from J, the junction contained 5 bases not matched to a gene. Germline V gene lookup returns CDR1 SGHAT and CDR2 FQNNGV. The CDR3 length is 16 residues. The CDR3 coding sequence is TGTGCCAGCAGCTTAAGAAGCGGGGGTACCTACAATGAGCAGTTCTTC. Translation gives CASSLRSGGTYNEQFF. The whole variable domain, remainder taken from reference TRBV11-2 and TRBJ2-1, is EAGVAQSPRYKIIEKRQSVAFWCNPISGHATLYWYQQILGQGPKLLIQFQNNGVVDDSQLPKDRFSAERLKGVDSTLKIQPAKLEDSAVYLCASSLRSGGTYNEQFFGPGTRLTVL.

This clonotype has only a few counts. The J gene is TRBJ2-1, the V gene TRBV27, with 7 bases aligning to TRBD2. Per germline, CDR1 MNHEY and CDR2 SMNVEV (reference sequence). The J segment lost 3 bases and the V segment lost 5 bases, leaving 13 bases of the junction unmatched. The CDR3 covers 17 residues. CDR3 sequence reads: CASSGVLAVGYYNEQFF. The CDR3 nucleotides are TGTGCCAGCAGTGGGGTGCTAGCGGTCGGATACTACAATGAGCAGTTCTTC.

This clonotype was seen more than once but under ten times. The chain couples TRBV4-2 to TRBJ2-1; 16 positions match TRBD2. The CDR3 sequence is 20 residues long. The V gene's germline CDR1 is LGHNA and CDR2 YNFKEQ. V shed 0 bases and J 0 bases; nucleotides not matched to a gene: 5. CDR3 DNA: TGTGCCAGCAGCCAAGACCCGGGACTAGCGGGAGGGCCCTCCTACAATGAGCAGTTCTTC. Its protein product is CASSQDPGLAGGPSYNEQFF.

This clonotype has only a few counts. The rearrangement joins TRBV12-3 or TRBV12-4 to TRBJ2-1; TRBD1 aligns across 11 bases. With V trimmed by 5 bases and J by 4 bases, 4 bases remained unmatched. The CDR3 spans 15 residues. In DNA form, the CDR3 reads TGTGCCAGCAGTCAGGACAGGGGGCAATACAATGAGCAGTTCTTC. Protein product: CASSQDRGQYNEQFF.